Below, one TCR beta chain is given with its context. The sample comes from a study of shared T cell receptors in the human thymus. Sequencing used immunoSEQ multiplex PCR; TCRdb keeps in-frame clones, though not all of them. The sample carries over 650,000 clones, about 90% recorded once. Trimming took off 10 bases at V and 7 bases at J, with 14 bases between the two ends. Per germline, CDR1 ENHRY and CDR2 SYGVKD. The CDR3 runs 13 residues. Separately, the same data were catalogued under a study of human thymus T cells. This second study says: Thymic and blood repertoires appeared to carry a bias in their V and J gene usage.

Sequencing was performed on thymocytes. The source is a boy in the first two years of life with a congenital heart defect. V usage is TRBV10-3 and J usage is TRBJ1-6; D possibly corresponds to TRBD1 (6 bases). CDR3 amino acids: CATNRVGNSPLHF. DNA for the CDR3: TGTGCCACCAACAGGGTAGGCAATTCACCCCTCCACTTT.